The rows below give T cell receptor beta chains drawn from one sample of a study of beta chain features in type 1 diabetes. Some clones are missing from TCRdb's copy, which holds only in-frame ones; the method was immunoSEQ multiplex PCR. The repertoire holds under 300,000 clones, with roughly 21% as singletons. The sequenced material came from naive CD4+ T cells from blood. The receptors derive from a woman aged 40 to 50 with type 1 diabetes. Both conserved end residues are part of each CDR3.

CDR3	J	V
CASSQVMATWITGELFF	TRBJ2-2	TRBV14
CASTQAGGQETQYF	TRBJ2-5	TRBV7-2
CSVVRGDSLGGEQYF	TRBJ2-7	TRBV29-1
CASSEPRGQETQYF	TRBJ2-5	TRBV6-1
CASSLGRAAYEQYF	TRBJ2-7	TRBV4-2
CASSMWTGQETQYF	TRBJ2-5	TRBV19
CASSFLLPDNEQFF	TRBJ2-1	TRBV7-9
CASKKPGSIIEAFF	TRBJ1-1	TRBV6-5
CASRLRRGLGNTEAFF	TRBJ1-1	TRBV28
CASSYDLTLAKNIQYF	TRBJ2-4	TRBV6-5
CASIGRGLGEANYGYTF	TRBJ1-2	TRBV7-9
CSVVQGETGELFF	TRBJ2-2	TRBV29-1
CASSLTGASAFF	TRBJ1-1	TRBV2
CASSSGPDRGVYEQYF	TRBJ2-7	TRBV5-4
CASREGGARELFF	TRBJ2-2	TRBV27
CASSLGRGDEQYF	TRBJ2-7	TRBV7-2
CASSSSGPFSGNTIYF	TRBJ1-3	TRBV5-4
CASRKQGGYTF	TRBJ1-2	TRBV19
CASSPGQPWSSYEQYF	TRBJ2-7	TRBV9
CASSSSSDSNQPQHF	TRBJ1-5	TRBV27
CASSEGASAIYEQYF	TRBJ2-7	TRBV2
CSVPGDVTQYF	TRBJ2-5	TRBV29-1
CAWVRTDKDHGYTF	TRBJ1-2	TRBV30
CASSQERAGGGSPLHF	TRBJ1-6	TRBV14
CASSWAGETDTQYF	TRBJ2-3	TRBV7-9